This T cell receptor beta chain appears in the sequencing data of a study of radiotherapy plus CTLA-4 blockade in lung cancer. Study-level information: Overall, 18% of patients showed an objective response, while 31% attained disease control.

In chemo-refractory metastatic non-small-cell lung cancer, patients got ipilimumab CTLA-4 blockade together with focal radiation. The CDR3 contains 15 residues. Germline CDR1 reads SGHNT; CDR2 reads YYREEE (reference sequence). V was cut by 1 base and J by 2 bases, with 11 bases left in between. Libraries were prepared by immunoSEQ multiplex PCR; TCRdb keeps only in-frame clonotypes and omits some of them. This sample yields approximately 52,000 clones, of which around 79% are seen a single time; about 8.5% belongs to the top ten. Specimen: peripheral blood, collected from a patient treated with radiotherapy plus ipilimumab. The sequence derives from a human donor with non-small cell lung cancer who had a complete response to radiotherapy plus ipilimumab. The V gene is TRBV5-4, the J gene TRBJ2-3, with D possibly matching TRBD2 (5 bases). The CDR3 protein is CASSLKVTTTDTQYF. The DNA for the CDR3 is TGTGCCAGCAGCTTGAAAGTGACTACCACAGATACGCAGTATTTT.